Described below is a single T cell receptor (beta chain) sequence and its context. No cognate antigen has been identified for it. Per-base qualities were not stored, and no clone one base away is much larger. The source of the sample is a study of T cell changes during pregnancy in multiple sclerosis (dated by TCRdb to 2018 to 2020). About the investigation overall: The study examined how the T cell repertoire changed over the course of pregnancy in women with multiple sclerosis.

Libraries were prepared through the immunoSEQ multiplex PCR assay. In TCRdb, the immuneACCESS table is reduced to in-frame sequences with V and J assigned. These tables do not hold every clone; where another copy was compared, an unresolved V gene accounts for under half, and the others remain unexplained. In this sample the table shows about 110,000 clones, about 90% of which occur a single time. Around 1.6% of the sample belongs to the ten largest clones. The germline V gene specifies LGHNA as CDR1 and YSLEER as CDR2. The CDR3, cysteine through phenylalanine, is 17 amino acids long. Only the CDR3 part of the read is kept: 51 bases, read in frame from the first base. V is shortened by 0 bases, J by 1 base, and the region joining them spans 14 bases.

Source: peripheral blood, taken before pregnancy. The sequence was collected from a female donor with multiple sclerosis, enrolled in a pregnancy study. The chain uses TRBV4-3 and TRBJ2-3; matching of 5 bases hints at TRBD1 as the D gene. In nucleotide form, the sequence is TGCGCCAGCAGCCAAGATTTGGGAAGGGGTGGCACAGATACGCAGTATTTT. This sequence encodes CASSQDLGRGGTDTQYF.